What follows are 15 T cell receptor beta chains derived from one specimen sequenced in a study of neurological immune-mediated disorders (dated by TCRdb to between 2018 and 2021). The library came from 5' RACE. Sequencing was carried out with an Illumina HiSeq 2500. Using fastp at Q25 and MiXCR, TCRdb reprocessed the public reads and kept productive beta chains. Each entry is one CDR3 protein sequence, shown with its most common DNA and genes. For this sample the table gives over 25,000 distinct CDR3 sequences, of which less than 15% were detected only once. The top ten constitute 7.8% of the sample. The sequenced material came from PBMCs. These receptors were taken from a man between 60 and 75 years old in good health.

This clonotype is medium-sized by share. The chain carries TRBV7-6 and TRBJ1-5; TRBD1 matches at 7 bases. Trimming took 5 bases from V and 7 from J; bases not matched to a gene: 8. The CDR3 has 14 amino acids. Germline V gene lookup returns CDR1 SGHVS and CDR2 FNYEAQ. The CDR3 reads CASSATGARQPQHF. The CDR3 DNA is TGTGCCAGCAGCGCAACAGGGGCTCGGCAGCCCCAGCATTTT.

This clonotype has at least ten counts. The chain is built from TRBV7-2 and TRBJ2-5, with 9 bases fitting TRBD2. The length of the CDR3 is 15 residues. Germline V lookup: CDR1 SGHTA, CDR2 FQGNSA. After removal of 2 bases from V and 4 bases from J, the junction contained 5 bases not matched to a gene. The chain's CDR3 is CASSLSLAGVETQYF. CDR3 sequence (DNA): TGTGCCAGCAGCTTATCCTTAGCGGGAGTAGAGACCCAGTACTTC.

The chain carries TRBV27 and TRBJ2-5; 7 bases are a match to TRBD1. The ends lost 4 bases at V and 7 bases at J; junction bases unmatched: 6. Germline CDR1 reads MNHEY; CDR2 reads SMNVEV (reference sequence). This CDR3 has 13 residues. CDR3 region: CASSSGTDGTQYF. CDR3 in DNA: TGTGCCAGCAGTTCCGGGACAGATGGGACCCAGTACTTC.

This clonotype has a count of ten or more. V gene TRBV20-1 combines with J gene TRBJ2-1; TRBD2 aligns across 8 bases. This CDR3 has 13 residues. J gave up 3 bases and V 6 bases, and 4 bases lay outside the gene matches. Germline V gives CDR1 DFQATT, CDR2 SNEGSKA (reference sequence). The CDR3 sequence: CSADRGGYNEQFF. Here the CDR3 DNA reads TGCAGTGCCGACCGGGGGGGCTACAATGAGCAGTTCTTC.

This clonotype occurred many times. V gene TRBV5-1 combines with J gene TRBJ2-3; TRBD2 matches 15 bases. The CDR3 consists of 18 residues. CDR1 and CDR2 from the germline V gene are SGHRS and YFSETQ. The J segment lost 5 bases and the V segment lost 0 bases, leaving 7 bases of the junction unmatched. CDR3 DNA: TGCGCCAGCAGCTTGGCAGGACTAGCGGGGGGGCAGGGAGATACGCAGTATTTT. This translates into CASSLAGLAGGQGDTQYF.

This clonotype was counted at least ten times. DNA for the CDR3: TGTGCCAGCAGTGGGTCCGGGACAGGGGTCAATGAGCAGTTCTTC. This encodes CASSGSGTGVNEQFF. The chain combines TRBV28 with TRBJ2-1, with TRBD1 matching over 10 bases. CDR1 and CDR2 (germline): MDHEN, SYDVKM. This CDR3 region has 15 residues. Trimming took 5 bases from V and 6 from J; bases not matched to a gene: 7.

This clonotype showed up many times. The chain combines TRBV5-1 with TRBJ2-1; 7 bases are a match to TRBD2. The CDR3 loop spans 19 amino acids. With 0 bases clipped from V and 0 bases from J, the junction kept 12 bases outside the gene matches. In germline, CDR1 is SGHRS, CDR2 YFSETQ. This CDR3 is CASSLVLVLAVSSYNEQFF. The CDR3 DNA follows: TGCGCCAGCAGCTTGGTTTTGGTTCTAGCGGTAAGCTCCTACAATGAGCAGTTCTTC.

The table lists this clonotype with many counts. The chain carries TRBV7-9 and TRBJ1-4; 8 bases fit TRBD1. V was clipped by 3 bases and J by 4 bases; unmatched bases: 7. This CDR3 contains 16 residues. Germline lookup yields CDR1 SEHNR and CDR2 FQNEAQ (reference sequence). The CDR3 region is CASSFQPGGDNEKLFF. CDR3 DNA: TGTGCCAGCAGCTTCCAGCCAGGGGGCGATAATGAAAAACTGTTTTTT.

This clonotype has a count of ten or more. The chain recombines TRBV2 with TRBJ1-4; no reliable D call. Germline V gene lookup returns CDR1 SNHLY and CDR2 FYNNEI. With 5 bases removed from V and 8 bases from J, the gap between germline ends came to 12 bases. The CDR3 is made up of 13 amino acids. The CDR3 protein is CASSPLLGEKLFF. DNA for the CDR3: TGTGCCAGCAGTCCCCTACTGGGCGAAAAACTGTTTTTT. Full variable domain (missing parts from reference TRBV2 and TRBJ1-4): EPEVTQTPSHQVTQMGQEVILRCVPISNHLYFYWYRQILGQKVEFLVSFYNNEISEKSEIFDDQFSVERPDGSNFTLKIRSTKLEDSAMYFCASSPLLGEKLFFGSGTQLSVL.

This sequence joins TRBV7-8 and TRBJ2-7, with a weak D call TRBD2 (5 bases). This CDR3 has 15 residues. With 1 base removed from V and 4 bases from J, the gap between germline ends came to 14 bases. Germline V gives CDR1 SGHVS, CDR2 FQNEAQ. CDR3 residues: CASSLEPGVFYEQYF. The DNA of the CDR3 is TGTGCCAGCAGCTTAGAACCCGGGGTGTTTTACGAGCAGTACTTC. The entire variable domain, with the rest obtained from reference TRBV7-8 and TRBJ2-7, is as follows: GAGVSQSPRYKVAKRGQDVALRCDPISGHVSLFWYQQALGQGPEFLTYFQNEAQLDKSGLPSDRFFAERPEGSVSTLKIQRTQQEDSAVYLCASSLEPGVFYEQYFGPGTRLTVT.

This clonotype was seen at least ten times. This chain connects TRBV11-2 to TRBJ2-5; TRBD1 aligns across 8 bases. Germline V gene sequence: CDR1 SGHAT, CDR2 FQNNGV. The J segment lost 5 bases and the V segment lost 5 bases, leaving 13 bases of the junction unmatched. The CDR3 sequence is 16 residues long. The CDR3: CASSHGQGGIWETQYF. DNA of the CDR3: TGTGCCAGCAGCCACGGACAGGGTGGTATCTGGGAGACCCAGTACTTC.

This clonotype occurred many times. V is TRBV5-5 and J is TRBJ2-1, with no clear D. The V end lost 7 bases, the J end lost 10 bases, and 15 bases lay between the germline ends. The CDR3 has 12 residues. Germline values: CDR1 SGHKS, CDR2 YYEKEE (reference sequence). The CDR3 sequence: CASFQDVLEQFF. The CDR3 DNA follows: TGTGCCAGCTTTCAAGACGTACTAGAGCAGTTCTTC.

The sample holds many counts of this clonotype. This rearrangement joins TRBV7-9 to TRBJ2-1; D remains unclear. The CDR3 runs 14 residues. Trimming shortened V by 5 bases and J by 0 bases, and 8 bases separated the two germline ends. Germline CDR1 SEHNR, CDR2 FQNEAQ (reference sequence). CDR3 protein: CASSPPNSYNEQFF. In DNA form, the CDR3 reads TGTGCCAGCAGCCCCCCAAACTCCTACAATGAGCAGTTCTTC.

This clonotype has ten or more counts. This chain connects TRBV15 to TRBJ1-1, with a weak D call TRBD1 (6 bases). The CDR3 loop spans 13 amino acids. The germline V gene encodes CDR1 LNHNV and CDR2 YYDKDF (reference sequence). Trimming cost V 1 base and J 8 bases, with 11 bases left between them. CDR3 sequence: CATSRASGQEAFF. The CDR3 coding sequence is TGTGCCACCAGCAGAGCTTCAGGACAGGAAGCTTTCTTT.

Concerning this clonotype itself: The DNA is left out, because the CDR3 cannot be placed on it with certainty; the CDR3 is given as TCRdb lists it. The chain employs TRBV28 and TRBJ2-7; the table gives TRBD2 as D, unverified against the DNA. Looked up from germline, CDR1 is MDHEN and CDR2 is SYDVKM. The length of the CDR3 is 21 amino acids, counting both ends. CDR3: CASSFYICSARGWPLSYEQYF.